This T cell receptor beta chain was sequenced for a study of blood T cell repertoires in COVID-19. From germline, CDR1 is SGHDT and CDR2 YYEEEE. V dropped 3 bases and J dropped 3 bases, with 12 bases sitting between them. This CDR3 is built from 14 residues. Profiling relied on immunoSEQ multiplex PCR, and the TCRdb table lists in-frame clones only, not all of them. The sample lists 390,000 or so clones, more than 80% occurring once. The receptor was isolated from a woman between 25 and 40 years old with active or convalescent COVID-19. The sample taken for sequencing was peripheral blood. The chain uses TRBV5-6 and TRBJ1-1; D ambiguous. CDR3 amino acids: CASSSNAVDTEAFF. The CDR3, as DNA: TGTGCCAGCAGCTCGAATGCGGTCGACACTGAAGCTTTCTTT.